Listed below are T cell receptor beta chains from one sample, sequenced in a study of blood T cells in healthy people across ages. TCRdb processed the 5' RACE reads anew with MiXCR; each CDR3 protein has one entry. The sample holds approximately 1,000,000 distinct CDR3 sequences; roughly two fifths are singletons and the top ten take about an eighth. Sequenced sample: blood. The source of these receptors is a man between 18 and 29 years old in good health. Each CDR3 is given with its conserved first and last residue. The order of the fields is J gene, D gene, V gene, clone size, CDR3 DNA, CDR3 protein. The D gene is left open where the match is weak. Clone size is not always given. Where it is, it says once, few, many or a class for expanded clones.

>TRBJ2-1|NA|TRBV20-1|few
TGCAGTGCTAGAGATTTCGGGCACACCTACAATGAGCAGTTCTTC
CSARDFGHTYNEQFF
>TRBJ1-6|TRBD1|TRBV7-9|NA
TGTGCCAGCAGCTTAGCGAACAGAACCCGGGACAGGGACTCACCCCTCCACTTT
CASSLANRTRDRDSPLHF
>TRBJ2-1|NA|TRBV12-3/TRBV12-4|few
TGTGCCAGCAGTCCCCAGGGGCTCCAAGACAATGAGCAGTTCTTC
CASSPQGLQDNEQFF
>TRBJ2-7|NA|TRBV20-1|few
TGCAGTGCTAGGGGGCACGTCTACGAGCAGTACTTC
CSARGHVYEQYF
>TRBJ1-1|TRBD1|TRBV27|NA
TGTGCCAGCAGGGACAGGGGGCGCGTTGGTGCTTTCTTT
CASRDRGRVGAFF
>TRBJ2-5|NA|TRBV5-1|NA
TGCGCCAGCAGCTGGGGGGCCGGCAACAATGAGCAGTACTTC
CASSWGAGNNEQYF
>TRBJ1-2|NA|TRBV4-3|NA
TGCGCCAGCAGCCATTACCGGGGCGACAGGGGCTACACCTTC
CASSHYRGDRGYTF
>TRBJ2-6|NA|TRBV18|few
TGTGCCAGCTCACCGCGCTCTGGGGCCAACGTCCTGACTTTC
CASSPRSGANVLTF
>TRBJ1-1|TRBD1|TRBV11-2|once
TGTGCCAGCACCGCCGACAGGGCCGAAGCTTTCTTT
CASTADRAEAFF
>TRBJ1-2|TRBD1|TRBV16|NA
TGTGCCAGCAGCCACCCCGACAGGGGGCTTTTGGCTGGCTACACCTTC
CASSHPDRGLLAGYTF
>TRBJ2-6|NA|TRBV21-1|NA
TGTGCCAGCCCTACCGGACAGGAGGTCGAAGGTGGGACCAACGTCCTGACTTTC
CASPTGQEVEGGTNVLTF
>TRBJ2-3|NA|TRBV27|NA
TGTGCCAGCACTCCCAAGGCGGCCGATACGCAGTATTTT
CASTPKAADTQYF
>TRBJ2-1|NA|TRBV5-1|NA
TGCGCCAGCAGCAGTCAGAGGGGGGAACGGGCTAACAATGAGCAGTTCTTC
CASSSQRGERANNEQFF
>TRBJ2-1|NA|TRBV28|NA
TGTGCCAGCAGTTTTCCCGGGACCCTAGGCAATGAGCAGTTCTTC
CASSFPGTLGNEQFF
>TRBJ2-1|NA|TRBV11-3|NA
TGTGCCAGCAGCTTCGGACTTACCTACAATGAGCAGTTCTTC
CASSFGLTYNEQFF
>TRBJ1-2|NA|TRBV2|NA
TGTGCCAGCGGAAGAAGGGACGGGTATCCCTATGGCTACACCTTC
CASGRRDGYPYGYTF
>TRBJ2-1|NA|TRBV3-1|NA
TGTGCCAGCAGACTAGGGGGGACACAAGACAATGAGCAGTTCTTC
CASRLGGTQDNEQFF
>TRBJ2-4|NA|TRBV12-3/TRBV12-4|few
TGTGCCAGCAGGGGAGCGAGAAACATTCAGTACTTC
CASRGARNIQYF
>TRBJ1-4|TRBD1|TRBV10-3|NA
TGTGCCATCAGTGAGCCAGGGACAGGAGGGGAAAAACTGTTTTTT
CAISEPGTGGEKLFF
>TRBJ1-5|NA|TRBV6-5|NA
TGTGCCAGCAGGAAGGGACAAAATCAGCCCCAGCATTTT
CASRKGQNQPQHF
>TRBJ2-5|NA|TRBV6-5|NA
TGTGCCAGCAGTTATTCGGGGGACAATGAGCAGTACTTC
CASSYSGDNEQYF
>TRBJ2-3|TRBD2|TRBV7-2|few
TGTGCCAGCAGCTTAGCACCTAGCGGGGGGTACACAGATACGCAGTATTTT
CASSLAPSGGYTDTQYF
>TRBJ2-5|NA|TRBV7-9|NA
TGTGCCAGCAGCACAAGGATGCATAGAGAGACCCAGTACTTC
CASSTRMHRETQYF
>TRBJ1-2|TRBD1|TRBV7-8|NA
TGTGCCAGCAGCCAGAACGTGGCAGGGGGTCTCGACTATGGCTACACCTTC
CASSQNVAGGLDYGYTF
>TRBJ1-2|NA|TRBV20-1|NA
TGCAGTGCCCTTCGGGAGAGCTATGGCTACACCTTC
CSALRESYGYTF
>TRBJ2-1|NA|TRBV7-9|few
TGTGCCAGCAGCGACGGGCTAGCTGAGCAGTTCTTC
CASSDGLAEQFF
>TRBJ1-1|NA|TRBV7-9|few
TGTGCCAGCAGTAAACAGGGTTACACTGAAGCTTTCTTT
CASSKQGYTEAFF
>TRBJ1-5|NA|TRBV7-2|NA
TGTGCCAGCAGCCTTAGCGCCCGGACGGGTGTGGGTGGCAATCAGCCCCAGCATTTT
CASSLSARTGVGGNQPQHF
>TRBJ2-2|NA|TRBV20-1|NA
TGCAGTGCTCGTGGTGGGACGAACACCGGGGAGCTGTTTTTT
CSARGGTNTGELFF
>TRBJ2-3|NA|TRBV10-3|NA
TGTGCCATCAGTGAGGGGAGGAACGCGCAGTATTTT
CAISEGRNAQYF
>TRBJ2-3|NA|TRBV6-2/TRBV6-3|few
TGTGCCAGCAGCACACGGGATACGGCTCCAGATACGCAGTATTTT
CASSTRDTAPDTQYF
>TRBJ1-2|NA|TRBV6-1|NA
TGTGCCAGCAGTGAACAGGACCACTATGGCTACACCTTC
CASSEQDHYGYTF
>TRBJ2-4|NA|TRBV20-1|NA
TGCAGTGCTAGAGCTGGGGGCTTAGCCAAAAACATTCAGTACTTC
CSARAGGLAKNIQYF
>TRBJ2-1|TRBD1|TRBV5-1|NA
TGCGCCAGCAGCGTAGGGACAGCCCAAGAGACCCAGTTCTTC
CASSVGTAQETQFF
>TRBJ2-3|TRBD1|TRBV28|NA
TGTGCCACCAAGTCCGGGACAGGGGGGGCGGATACGCAGTATTTT
CATKSGTGGADTQYF
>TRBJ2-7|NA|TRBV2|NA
TGTACCATAAACGCAGGGAGATCTCCCGAGCAGTACTTC
CTINAGRSPEQYF
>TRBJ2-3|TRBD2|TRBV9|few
TGTGCCAGCAGCCTTAGCGGGGGGGCCGGAGATACGCAGTATTTT
CASSLSGGAGDTQYF
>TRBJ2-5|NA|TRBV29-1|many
TGCAGCGCGGCAAACCAAGAGACCCAGTACTTC
CSAANQETQYF
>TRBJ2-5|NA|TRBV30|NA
TGTGCCTGGAGTGTACACGGCCAAGAGACCCAGTACTTC
CAWSVHGQETQYF
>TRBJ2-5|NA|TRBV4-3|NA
TGCGCCAGCAGCCAAGAGTCGCGAGTCTTCGAGACCCAGTACTTC
CASSQESRVFETQYF
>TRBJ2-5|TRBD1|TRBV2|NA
TGTGCCAGCACGATGACAGGGGTGAGGGAGACCCAGTACTTC
CASTMTGVRETQYF
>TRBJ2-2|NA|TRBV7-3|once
TGTGCCAGCAGCTTCTATTCAGCTAACACCGGGGAGCTGTTTTTT
CASSFYSANTGELFF
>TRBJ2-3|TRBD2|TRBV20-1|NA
TGCAGTGCTAGAGATATCCTAGCGGGGGTCACAGATACGCAGTATTTT
CSARDILAGVTDTQYF
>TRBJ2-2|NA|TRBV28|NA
TGTGCCAGCAGTTTGTCTAGTAACGGGGAGCTGTTTTTT
CASSLSSNGELFF
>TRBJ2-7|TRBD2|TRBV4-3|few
TGCGCCAGCAGCCAAGCTAGCGGGGGGCTGGACGAGCAGTACTTC
CASSQASGGLDEQYF
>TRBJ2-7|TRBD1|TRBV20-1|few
TGCAGTGCTAGAGACCACCGACAGGGAGACAATGAGCAGTACTTC
CSARDHRQGDNEQYF
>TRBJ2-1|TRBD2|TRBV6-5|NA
TGTGCCAGCAGTTACCTGGGGGGGGTTGGTGAGCAGTTCTTC
CASSYLGGVGEQFF
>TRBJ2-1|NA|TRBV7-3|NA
TGTGCCAGCAGTACCCCCGGGGGTGAGCAGTTCTTC
CASSTPGGEQFF
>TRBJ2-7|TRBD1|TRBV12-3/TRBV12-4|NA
TGTGCCAGTCAGGACAGGGCCTACAATGAGCAGTACTTC
CASQDRAYNEQYF
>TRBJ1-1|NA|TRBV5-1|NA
TGCGTCAGCAGCTTGGCAGCTAGGGCCACTGAAGCTTTCTTT
CVSSLAARATEAFF
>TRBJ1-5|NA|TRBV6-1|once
TGTGCCAGCAGCCAGCGACAGGCCTCTGGTCAGCCCCAGCATTTT
CASSQRQASGQPQHF
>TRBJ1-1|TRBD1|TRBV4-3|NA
TGCGCCAGCAGCCAAGCCTCCAGGGGGACCACTGAAGCTTTCTTT
CASSQASRGTTEAFF
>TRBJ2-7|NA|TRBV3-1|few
TGTGCCAGCAGCCTTCTCGAAGGCAACGAGCAGTACTTC
CASSLLEGNEQYF
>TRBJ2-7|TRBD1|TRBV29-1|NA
TGCAGCGTTCGCCTGGGACAGGTCAACGAGCAGTACTTC
CSVRLGQVNEQYF
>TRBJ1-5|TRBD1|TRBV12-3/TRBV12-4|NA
TGTGCCAGCAGTTTGCGGGACAGAAATCAGCCCCAGCATTTT
CASSLRDRNQPQHF
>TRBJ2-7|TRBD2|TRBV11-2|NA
TGTGCCAGCAGCTACGAAGCTAGCGGGCGAAGTTACGAGCAGTACTTC
CASSYEASGRSYEQYF
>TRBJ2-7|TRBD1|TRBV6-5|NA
TGTGCCAGCACGAGGACAGGGGTCTACGAGCAGTACTTC
CASTRTGVYEQYF